This T cell receptor beta chain was recorded in a study of shared clonotypes between healthy human individuals. General study results and limits: Clonotype sharing among donors was expected to depend on sequencing depth. A handful of donors showed sharing of approximately 5% of naive CD4 clonotypes.

With regard to this clone: Its target is unknown.

In the authors' workflow: For the immunoSEQ data, sequences were junction-only without quality scores, so filtering differed. Only in-frame clones appear in the TCRdb table, and some are missing; sequencing was by immunoSEQ multiplex PCR. Clone size and V and J calls were adopted from that table, with D and trimming inferred from the DNA. The data contain about 960,000 clones, 76% of them singletons. Sequences were obtained from memory CD4+ T cells sorted from blood. Stated subset: CD45RA-negative fraction. This sequence originates from a young man in good health.

CDR3 sequence reads: CSVMTGGSGNTIYF. The CDR3 nucleotides read TGCAGCGTTATGACAGGGGGCTCTGGAAACACCATATATTTT. This chain connects TRBV29-1 to TRBJ1-3; 9 bases are shared with TRBD1. Germline V gene sequence: CDR1 SQVTM, CDR2 ANQGSEA. V shed 5 bases, J shed 0 bases, and the junction held 2 bases outside the gene matches. This CDR3 region has 14 residues.